This T cell receptor beta chain derives from a study of T cells in Graves' hyperthyroidism and ophthalmopathy. Study-level points and caveats: Ophthalmopathy prediction by the model preceded onset by a median roughly 6.3 months.

Researchers amplified the TCR beta CDR3 regions from RNA transcripts. RT-PCR in the first round (using the HTBI primer set) targeted the TCR CDR3. TCRdb processed the multiplex PCR reads anew with MiXCR; each CDR3 protein has one entry. The sample contains over 550,000 distinct CDR3 sequences, 15% to 20% of which appear only once. Newly diagnosed hyperthyroidism, duration under 2 months, in patients aged 18 to 65. With regard to this clonotype: Antigen: not known.

V lost 0 bases, J lost 12 bases, and 5 bases stayed unmatched. Germline V gene data show CDR1 as SQVTM and CDR2 as ANQGSEA. This CDR3 has 12 amino acids. This clonotype was sampled from a woman aged 18-29 years with Graves' hyperthyroidism. V usage is TRBV29-1 and J usage is TRBJ2-5; 9 bases are a match to TRBD1. The specimen sequenced was blood. The CDR3 bases are TGCAGCGTTGAAGAGGGTGGACAGGGGAAGTACTTC. Translation: CSVEEGGQGKYF. Using reference TRBV29-1 and TRBJ2-5 for the parts outside the CDR3, the full variable domain is SAVISQKPSRDICQRGTSLTIQCQVDSQVTMMFWYRQQPGQSLTLIATANQGSEATYESGFVIDKFPISRPNLTFSTLTVSNMSPEDSSIYLCSVEEGGQGKYFGPGTRLLVL.